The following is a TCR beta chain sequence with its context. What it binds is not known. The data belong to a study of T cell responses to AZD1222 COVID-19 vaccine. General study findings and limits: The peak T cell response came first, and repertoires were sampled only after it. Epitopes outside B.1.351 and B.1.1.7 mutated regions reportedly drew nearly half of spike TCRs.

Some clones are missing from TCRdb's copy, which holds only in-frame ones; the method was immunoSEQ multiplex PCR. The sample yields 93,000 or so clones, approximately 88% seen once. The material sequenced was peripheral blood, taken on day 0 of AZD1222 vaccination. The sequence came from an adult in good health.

The CDR3 here is CASSGNLANSPLHF. The CDR3 bases are TGTGCCAGCAGTGGGAACCTGGCCAATTCACCCCTCCACTTT. The V and J genes are TRBV7-6 and TRBJ1-6, with D uncertain. The CDR3 extends over 14 amino acids. The germline gives CDR1 SGHVS, CDR2 FNYEAQ. V gave up 6 bases and J gave up 7 bases, with 13 bases separating them.